A selection of T cell receptor beta chains follows, all from one sample in a study of cytomegalovirus exposure and HLA in healthy donors. Assay used: immunoSEQ multiplex PCR; TCRdb lists only in-frame clones, some missing. The sample records 200,000 or so clones, approximately 81% being singletons. Sample: PBMCs. These receptors all come from a boy younger than 18 in good health and CMV-seronegative. Each CDR3 is given with its conserved first and last residue. The D gene is left open where the match is weak. A row's size may be missing; if present it is once, few, many or a size class.

TRBV7-3	TRBD2	TRBJ2-2	.	CASSPSGAVNTGELFF	TGTGCCAGCAGCCCTAGCGGGGCCGTTAACACCGGGGAGCTGTTTTTT
TRBV9	.	TRBJ2-1	.	CASSTTLGSGEQFF	TGTGCCAGCAGCACGACGCTAGGTTCTGGTGAGCAGTTCTTC
TRBV5-6	.	TRBJ2-2	.	CASLGATGELFF	TGTGCCAGTCTGGGAGCCACCGGGGAGCTGTTTTTT
TRBV5-4	TRBD2	TRBJ2-7	.	CASSFGLASYEQYF	TGTGCCAGCAGCTTCGGACTAGCTTCCTACGAGCAGTACTTC
TRBV10-1	.	TRBJ1-1	.	CASSDSGVTEAFF	TGCGCCAGCAGTGACTCAGGGGTCACTGAAGCTTTCTTT
TRBV4-1	TRBD1	TRBJ2-3	.	CASGVVGQGTDTQYF	TGCGCCAGCGGGGTAGTAGGACAGGGAACAGATACGCAGTATTTT
TRBV9	.	TRBJ2-7	.	CASSVGSGVNEQYF	TGTGCCAGCAGCGTAGGGTCGGGAGTAAACGAGCAGTACTTC
TRBV28	.	TRBJ1-3	.	CASSYGPSGNTIYF	TGTGCCAGCAGTTATGGGCCCTCTGGAAACACCATATATTTT
TRBV6-6	.	TRBJ2-1	.	CASSYSGAGAYNEQFF	TGTGCCAGCAGTTACTCGGGGGCGGGGGCGTACAATGAGCAGTTCTTC
TRBV4-1	.	TRBJ2-6	.	CASSQVVTGANVLTF	TGCGCCAGCAGCCAAGTAGTCACTGGGGCCAACGTCCTGACTTTC
TRBV2	TRBD1	TRBJ2-3	.	CASRFGQGTDTQYF	TGTGCCAGCAGGTTCGGACAGGGGACAGATACGCAGTATTTT
TRBV2	.	TRBJ1-5	.	CASSEGAQPQHF	TGTGCCAGCAGTGAGGGGGCTCAGCCCCAGCATTTT
TRBV5-1	.	TRBJ2-1	few	CASSLGLNNEQFF	TGCGCCAGCAGCTTGGGACTCAATAATGAGCAGTTCTTC
TRBV7-8	.	TRBJ2-7	.	CASSLGPGEGAYEQYF	TGTGCCAGCAGCTTAGGTCCGGGTGAGGGCGCGTACGAGCAGTACTTC
TRBV2	.	TRBJ2-1	.	CASNYNEQFF	TGTGCCAGTAACTACAATGAGCAGTTCTTC
TRBV15	.	TRBJ2-3	few	CATRTGSTDTQYF	TGTGCCACCAGGACCGGGAGCACAGATACGCAGTATTTT
TRBV9	TRBD2	TRBJ2-5	once	CASSVYPSGPQETQYF	TGTGCCAGCAGCGTCTATCCTAGCGGGCCTCAAGAGACCCAGTACTTC
TRBV18	.	TRBJ1-4	.	CASSPQVGTNEKLFF	TGTGCCAGCTCGCCACAAGTCGGAACTAATGAAAAACTGTTTTTT
TRBV30	TRBD2	TRBJ2-1	.	CAWGNSGTSGDEQFF	TGTGCCTGGGGTAATTCCGGGACTAGCGGTGATGAGCAGTTCTTC
TRBV5-1	TRBD2	TRBJ2-3	.	CASSTRLAGVDTQYF	TGCGCCAGCAGCACCCGACTAGCGGGAGTTGATACGCAGTATTTT
TRBV2	TRBD1	TRBJ1-6	.	CARGQGGNSPLHF	TGTGCCAGGGGACAGGGTGGTAATTCACCCCTCCACTTT
TRBV7-7	.	TRBJ1-3	.	CASSLERGNTIYF	TGTGCTAGCAGCTTAGAACGGGGAAACACCATATATTTT
TRBV10-3	.	TRBJ2-7	.	CAISESIDSYEQYF	TGTGCCATCAGTGAGTCGATAGACTCCTACGAGCAGTACTTC
TRBV4-1	.	TRBJ2-2	few	CASSQRERMNTGELFF	TGCGCCAGCAGCCAGAGGGAACGTATGAACACCGGGGAGCTGTTTTTT
TRBV29-1	TRBD1	TRBJ1-5	.	CSARGTGKGQPQHF	TGCAGCGCTCGAGGGACAGGGAAGGGGCAGCCCCAGCATTTT
TRBV29-1	TRBD2	TRBJ2-1	once	CSVEPPAGWYNEQFF	TGCAGCGTTGAACCCCCAGCGGGATGGTACAATGAGCAGTTCTTC
TRBV6-1	.	TRBJ1-4	.	CASLPGSANEKLFF	TGTGCCAGCTTACCAGGGTCAGCTAATGAAAAACTGTTTTTT
TRBV5-3	.	TRBJ2-1	few	CARSCPGTPSSYNEQFF	TGTGCCAGAAGCTGTCCCGGGACACCGAGCTCCTACAATGAGCAGTTCTTC
TRBV2	.	TRBJ2-7	.	CASSDVSLEQYF	TGTGCCAGCAGTGATGTGAGCCTGGAGCAGTACTTC
TRBV5-1	TRBD2	TRBJ2-5	.	CASSFGGAGQETQYF	TGCGCCAGCAGCTTCGGGGGGGCAGGCCAAGAGACCCAGTACTTC
TRBV5-1	.	TRBJ2-2	.	CASRTLGRPNTGELFF	TGCGCCAGCAGAACTCTCGGCAGGCCGAACACCGGGGAGCTGTTTTTT
TRBV5-8	TRBD2	TRBJ2-3	.	CASSLGFSGSTDTQYF	TGTGCCAGCAGCTTGGGTTTTAGCGGGAGCACAGATACGCAGTATTTT
TRBV2	.	TRBJ1-2	.	CASSAGTPPARVGYTF	TGTGCCAGCAGTGCCGGGACACCCCCCGCGCGAGTTGGCTACACCTTC
TRBV2	TRBD1	TRBJ2-7	few	CASRGTGEGEQYF	TGTGCCAGCAGAGGGACAGGGGAAGGGGAGCAGTACTTC
TRBV4-3	.	TRBJ2-3	.	CASSQDRGGGVGTQYF	TGCGCCAGCAGCCAAGATCGAGGAGGGGGGGTGGGCACGCAGTATTTT